This TCR beta chain is drawn from a study of immune characterization of retroperitoneal liposarcoma. TCRdb re-analysed the PCR reads in MiXCR, keeping a single row per CDR3 protein. The sample lists around 20,000 distinct CDR3 sequences, 37% seen once, with 7.4% in the top ten. This CDR3 has 13 residues. The V gene lost 4 bases and the J gene lost 6 bases, with 12 bases spanning the gap. Germline V lookup: CDR1 SGHTA, CDR2 FQGNSA. Sequenced input: blood. The origin of this receptor is a male donor with retroperitoneal liposarcoma. The chain couples TRBV7-2 to TRBJ1-1; no firm D call. CDR3 sequence (DNA): TGTGCCAGCAGCTCGAGACTGGAGGCTGAAGCTTTCTTT. Translating gives CASSSRLEAEAFF.